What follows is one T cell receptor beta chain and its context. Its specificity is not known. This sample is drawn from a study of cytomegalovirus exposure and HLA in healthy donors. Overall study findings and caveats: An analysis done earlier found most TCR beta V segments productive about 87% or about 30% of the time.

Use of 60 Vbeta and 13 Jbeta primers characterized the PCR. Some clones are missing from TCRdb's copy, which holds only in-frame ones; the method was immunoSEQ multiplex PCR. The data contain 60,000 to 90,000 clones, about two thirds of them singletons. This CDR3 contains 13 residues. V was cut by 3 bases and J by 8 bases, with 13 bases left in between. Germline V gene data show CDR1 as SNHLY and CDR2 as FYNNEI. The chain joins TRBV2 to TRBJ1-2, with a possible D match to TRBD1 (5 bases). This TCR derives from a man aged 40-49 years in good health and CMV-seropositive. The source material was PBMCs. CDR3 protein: CASSEGQGYGYTF. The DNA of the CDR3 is TGTGCCAGCAGTGAGGGTCAGGGTTACGGCTACACCTTC.